This T cell receptor (beta chain) comes out of a study of T-cell reconstitution after alpha-beta-depleted transplantation in children. TCRbeta library construction was performed incorporating unique molecular identifiers. TCRdb analysed the PCR reads with MiXCR anew, one entry per CDR3 protein. This table has about 610,000 distinct CDR3 sequences, roughly a tenth appearing once. Trimming shortened V by 9 bases and J by 2 bases, and 4 bases separated the two germline ends. CDR1 is MNHEY, CDR2 SMNVEV, per germline (reference sequence). The CDR3 totals 10 residues. The chain combines TRBV27 with TRBJ2-5; D not certain. Here the sequenced sample was PBMCs from the stem cell graft donor, taken from the stem cell graft. This sequence was found in a human donor who donated a stem cell graft to a child with acute myeloid leukemia. CDR3: CASPQETQYF. The CDR3 DNA follows: TGTGCCAGTCCACAAGAGACCCAGTACTTC.